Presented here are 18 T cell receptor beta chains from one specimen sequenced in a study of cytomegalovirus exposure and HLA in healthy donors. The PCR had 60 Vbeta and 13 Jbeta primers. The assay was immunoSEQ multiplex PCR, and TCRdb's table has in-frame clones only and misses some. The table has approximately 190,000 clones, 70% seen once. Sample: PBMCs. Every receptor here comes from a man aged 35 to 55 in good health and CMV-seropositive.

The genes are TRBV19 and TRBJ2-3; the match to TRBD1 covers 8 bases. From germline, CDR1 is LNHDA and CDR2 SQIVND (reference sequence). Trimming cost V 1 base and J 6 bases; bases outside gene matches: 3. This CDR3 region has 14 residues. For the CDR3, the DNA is TGTGCCAGTAGTATAGGACAGGGGTGGGATACGCAGTATTTT. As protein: CASSIGQGWDTQYF.

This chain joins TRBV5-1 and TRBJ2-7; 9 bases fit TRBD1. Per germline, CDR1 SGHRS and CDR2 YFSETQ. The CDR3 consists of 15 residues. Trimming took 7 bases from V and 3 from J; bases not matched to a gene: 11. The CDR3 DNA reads TGCGCCAGCCTCCCGGGACCGGGACAGGGCTACGAGCAGTACTTC. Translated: CASLPGPGQGYEQYF.

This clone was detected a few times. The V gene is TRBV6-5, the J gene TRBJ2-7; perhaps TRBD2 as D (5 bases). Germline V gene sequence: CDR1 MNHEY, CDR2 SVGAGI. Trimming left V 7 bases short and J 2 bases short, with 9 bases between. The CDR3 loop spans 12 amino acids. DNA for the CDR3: TGTGCCAGCACTAGCACGACCTACGAGCAGTACTTC. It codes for CASTSTTYEQYF.

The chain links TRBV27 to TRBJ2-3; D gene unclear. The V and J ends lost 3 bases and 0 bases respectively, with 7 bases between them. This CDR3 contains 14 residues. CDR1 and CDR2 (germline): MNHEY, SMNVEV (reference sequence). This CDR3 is CASSFGGSTDTQYF. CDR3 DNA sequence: TGTGCCAGCAGTTTCGGTGGTAGCACAGATACGCAGTATTTT.

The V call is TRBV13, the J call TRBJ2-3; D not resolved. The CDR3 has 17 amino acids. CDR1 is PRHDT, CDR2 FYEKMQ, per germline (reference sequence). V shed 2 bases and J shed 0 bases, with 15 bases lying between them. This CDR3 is CASSLNFGFSSTDTQYF. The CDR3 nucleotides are TGTGCCAGCAGCTTAAATTTCGGGTTTTCTAGCACAGATACGCAGTATTTT.

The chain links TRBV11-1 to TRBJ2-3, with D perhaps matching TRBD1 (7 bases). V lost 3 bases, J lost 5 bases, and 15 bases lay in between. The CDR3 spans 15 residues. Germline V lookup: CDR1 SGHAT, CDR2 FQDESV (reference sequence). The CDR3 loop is CASSLWRGQGDTQYF. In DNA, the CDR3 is TGTGCCAGCAGCTTGTGGAGGGGGCAGGGAGATACGCAGTATTTT. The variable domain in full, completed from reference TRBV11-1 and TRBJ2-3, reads EAEVAQSPRYKITEKSQAVAFWCDPISGHATLYWYRQILGQGPELLVQFQDESVVDDSQLPKDRFSAERLKGVDSTLKIQPAELGDSAMYLCASSLWRGQGDTQYFGPGTRLTVL.

CDR3 sequence reads: CASSEGAGEGEKLFF. CDR3 DNA sequence: TGTGCCAGCAGTGAAGGAGCAGGGGAGGGTGAAAAACTGTTTTTT. The chain joins TRBV6-1 to TRBJ1-4; a possible D gene is TRBD1 (6 bases). The CDR3 has 15 residues. Trimming removed 1 base at V and 7 bases at J, with 13 bases between. Per germline, CDR1 MNHNS and CDR2 SASEGT.

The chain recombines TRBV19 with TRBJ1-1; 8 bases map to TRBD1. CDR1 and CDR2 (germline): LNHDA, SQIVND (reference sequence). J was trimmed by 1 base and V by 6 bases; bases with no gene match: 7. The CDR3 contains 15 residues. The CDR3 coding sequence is TGTGCCAGTAGCGACGGGACAGGAGGGAACACTGAAGCTTTCTTT. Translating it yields CASSDGTGGNTEAFF. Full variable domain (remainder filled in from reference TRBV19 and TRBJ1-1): DGGITQSPKYLFRKEGQNVTLSCEQNLNHDAMYWYRQDPGQGLRLIYYSQIVNDFQKGDIAEGYSVSREKKESFPLTVTSAQKNPTAFYLCASSDGTGGNTEAFFGQGTRLTVV.

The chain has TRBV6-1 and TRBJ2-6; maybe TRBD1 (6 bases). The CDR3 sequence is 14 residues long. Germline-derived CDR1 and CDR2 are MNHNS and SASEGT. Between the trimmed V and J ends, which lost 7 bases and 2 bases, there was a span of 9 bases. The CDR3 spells CASNNRAGANVLTF. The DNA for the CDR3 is TGTGCCAGCAATAACAGGGCTGGGGCCAACGTCCTGACTTTC.

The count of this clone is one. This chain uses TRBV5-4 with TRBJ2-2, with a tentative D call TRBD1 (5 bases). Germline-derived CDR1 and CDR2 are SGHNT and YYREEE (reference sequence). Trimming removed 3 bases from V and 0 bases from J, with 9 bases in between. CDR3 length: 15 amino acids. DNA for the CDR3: TGTGCCAGCAGCTCCTCAGGGTCGAACACCGGGGAGCTGTTTTTT. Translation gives CASSSSGSNTGELFF.

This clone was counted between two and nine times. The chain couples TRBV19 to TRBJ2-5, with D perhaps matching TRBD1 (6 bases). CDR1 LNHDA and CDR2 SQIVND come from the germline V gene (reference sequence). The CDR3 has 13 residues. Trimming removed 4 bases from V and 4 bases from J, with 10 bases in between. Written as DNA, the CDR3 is TGTGCCAGTAGTAAGGACAGACTAGAGACCCAGTACTTC. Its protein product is CASSKDRLETQYF.

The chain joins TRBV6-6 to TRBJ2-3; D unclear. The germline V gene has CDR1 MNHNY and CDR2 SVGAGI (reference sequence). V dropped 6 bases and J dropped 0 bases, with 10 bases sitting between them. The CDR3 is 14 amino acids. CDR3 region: CASREDGSTDTQYF. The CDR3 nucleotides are TGTGCCAGCAGAGAAGACGGGAGCACAGATACGCAGTATTTT.

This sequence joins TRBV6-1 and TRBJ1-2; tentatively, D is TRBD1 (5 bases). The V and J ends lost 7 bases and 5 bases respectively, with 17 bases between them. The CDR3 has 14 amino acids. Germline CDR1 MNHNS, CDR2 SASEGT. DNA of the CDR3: TGTGCCAGCACAACAGGCGGGATTCAATATGGCTACACCTTC. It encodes CASTTGGIQYGYTF.

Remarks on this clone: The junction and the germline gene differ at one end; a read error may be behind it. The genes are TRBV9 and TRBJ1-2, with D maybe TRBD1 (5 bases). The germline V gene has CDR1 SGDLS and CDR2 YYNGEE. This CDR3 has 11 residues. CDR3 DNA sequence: TGTGCCAGCAGCCCAACGGGGGTGGTCCACTTC. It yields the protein CASSPTGVVHF.

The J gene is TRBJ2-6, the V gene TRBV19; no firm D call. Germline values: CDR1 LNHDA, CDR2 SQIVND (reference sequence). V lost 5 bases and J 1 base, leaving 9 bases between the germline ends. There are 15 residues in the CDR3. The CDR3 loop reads CASSQSPSGANVLTF. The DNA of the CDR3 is TGTGCCAGTAGTCAGTCCCCTTCTGGGGCCAACGTCCTGACTTTC. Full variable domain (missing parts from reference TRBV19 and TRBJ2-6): DGGITQSPKYLFRKEGQNVTLSCEQNLNHDAMYWYRQDPGQGLRLIYYSQIVNDFQKGDIAEGYSVSREKKESFPLTVTSAQKNPTAFYLCASSQSPSGANVLTFGAGSRLTVL.

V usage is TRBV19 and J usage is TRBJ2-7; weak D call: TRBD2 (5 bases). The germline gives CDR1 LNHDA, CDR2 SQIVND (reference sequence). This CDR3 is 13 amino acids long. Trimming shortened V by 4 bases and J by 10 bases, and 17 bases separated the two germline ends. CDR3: CASSSTSQSEQYF. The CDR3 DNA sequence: TGTGCCAGTAGTAGCACTAGTCAGTCAGAACAGTACTTC.

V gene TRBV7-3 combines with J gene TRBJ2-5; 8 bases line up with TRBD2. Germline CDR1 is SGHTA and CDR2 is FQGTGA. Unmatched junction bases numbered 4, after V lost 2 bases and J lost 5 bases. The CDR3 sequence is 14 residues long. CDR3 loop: CASSLEGGRETQYF. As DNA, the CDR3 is TGTGCCAGCAGCTTAGAGGGCGGGAGGGAGACCCAGTACTTC.

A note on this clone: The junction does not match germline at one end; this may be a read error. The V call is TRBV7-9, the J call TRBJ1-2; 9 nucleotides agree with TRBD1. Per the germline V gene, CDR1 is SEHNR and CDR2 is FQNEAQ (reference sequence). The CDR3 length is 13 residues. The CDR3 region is CSSSPRTGAGYTF. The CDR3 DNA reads TGTTCCAGCAGCCCCCGGACAGGGGCTGGCTACACCTTC. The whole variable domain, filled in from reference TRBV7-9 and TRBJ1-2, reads DTGVSQNPRHKITKRGQNVTFRCDPISEHNRLYWYRQTLGQGPEFLTYFQNEAQLEKSRLLSDRFSAERPKGSFSTLEIQRTEQGDSAMYLCSSSPRTGAGYTFGSGTRLTVV.